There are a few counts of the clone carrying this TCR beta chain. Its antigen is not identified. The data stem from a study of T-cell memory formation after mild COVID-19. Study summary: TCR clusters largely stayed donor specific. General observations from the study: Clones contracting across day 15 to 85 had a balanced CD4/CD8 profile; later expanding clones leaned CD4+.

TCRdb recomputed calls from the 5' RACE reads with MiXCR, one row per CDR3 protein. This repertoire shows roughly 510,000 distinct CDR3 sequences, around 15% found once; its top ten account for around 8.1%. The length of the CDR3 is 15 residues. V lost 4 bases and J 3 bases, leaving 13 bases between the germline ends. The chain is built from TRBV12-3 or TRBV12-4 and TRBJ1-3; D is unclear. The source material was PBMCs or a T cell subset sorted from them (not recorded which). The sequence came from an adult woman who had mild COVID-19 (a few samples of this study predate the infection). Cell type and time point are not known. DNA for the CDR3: TGTGCCAGCAGTTCGCCAGAGGGTAATGGAAACACCATATATTTT. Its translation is CASSSPEGNGNTIYF.